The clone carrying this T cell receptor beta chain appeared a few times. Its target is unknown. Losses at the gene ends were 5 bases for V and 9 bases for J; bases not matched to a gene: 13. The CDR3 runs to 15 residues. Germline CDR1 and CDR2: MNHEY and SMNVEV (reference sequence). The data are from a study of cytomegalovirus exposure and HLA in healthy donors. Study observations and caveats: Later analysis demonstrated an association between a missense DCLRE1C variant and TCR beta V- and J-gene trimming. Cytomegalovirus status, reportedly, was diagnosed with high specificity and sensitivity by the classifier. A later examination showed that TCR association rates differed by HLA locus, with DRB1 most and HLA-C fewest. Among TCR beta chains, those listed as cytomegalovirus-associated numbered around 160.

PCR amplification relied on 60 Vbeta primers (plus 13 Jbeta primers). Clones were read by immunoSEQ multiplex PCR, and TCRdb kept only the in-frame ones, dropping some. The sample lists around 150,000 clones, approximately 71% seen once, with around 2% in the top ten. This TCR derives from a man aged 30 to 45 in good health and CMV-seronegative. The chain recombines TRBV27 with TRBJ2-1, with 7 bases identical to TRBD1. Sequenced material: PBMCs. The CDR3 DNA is TGTGCCAGCAGTCCTCGACAGGGTTCCCTCGGTGAGCAGTTCTTC. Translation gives CASSPRQGSLGEQFF.